This T cell receptor (beta chain) was observed in a study of T cell clonality in common variable immunodeficiency. Study-wide results and caveats: Common variable immunodeficiency TCR beta sequences reportedly had fewer deletions and N-nucleotide insertions.

The method was immunoSEQ multiplex PCR; TCRdb's version includes in-frame clones alone and lacks a portion of them. The sample presents around 33,000 clones, none singletons. V trimming: 7 bases; J trimming: 10 bases; junction bases outside the gene matches: 12. There are 15 residues in the CDR3. Looked up from germline, CDR1 is KGHSH and CDR2 is LQKENI. This clone has only a few counts. Antigen: not known. The read stops 3 residues short of the end of the CDR3; the missing end is completed from the germline J gene. The receptor was derived from a human donor with common variable immunodeficiency. The rearrangement links TRBV18 to TRBJ2-2, with 10 bases aligning to TRBD1. Sequencing was performed on peripheral blood mononuclear cells. CDR3 DNA (partial): TGTGCCAGCTTTTTAACCGGGACAGGGGCCGAGGAG. This translates into CASFLTGTGAEE. The full CDR3 protein is CASFLTGTGAEELFF.